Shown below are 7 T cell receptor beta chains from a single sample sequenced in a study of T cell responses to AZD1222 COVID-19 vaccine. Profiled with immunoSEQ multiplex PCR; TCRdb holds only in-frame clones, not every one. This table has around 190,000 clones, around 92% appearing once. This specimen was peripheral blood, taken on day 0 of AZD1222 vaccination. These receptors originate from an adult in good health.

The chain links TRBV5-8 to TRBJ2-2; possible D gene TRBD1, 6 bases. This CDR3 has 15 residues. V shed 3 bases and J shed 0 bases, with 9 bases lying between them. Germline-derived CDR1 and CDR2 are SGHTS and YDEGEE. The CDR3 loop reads CASSWSGANTGELFF. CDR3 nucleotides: TGTGCCAGCAGCTGGTCAGGGGCGAACACCGGGGAGCTGTTTTTT.

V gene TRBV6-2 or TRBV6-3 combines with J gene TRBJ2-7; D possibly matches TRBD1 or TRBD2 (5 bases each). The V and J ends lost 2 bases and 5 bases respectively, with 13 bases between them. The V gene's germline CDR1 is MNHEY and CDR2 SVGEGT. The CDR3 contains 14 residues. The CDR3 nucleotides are TGTGCCAGCAGTTACGGCGGGTCGGACAACGAGCAGTACTTC. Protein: CASSYGGSDNEQYF.

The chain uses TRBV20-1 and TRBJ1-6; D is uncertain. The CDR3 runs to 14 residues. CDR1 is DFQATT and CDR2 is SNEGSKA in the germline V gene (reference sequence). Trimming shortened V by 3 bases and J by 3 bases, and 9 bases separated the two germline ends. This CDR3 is CSASRGDYNSPLHF. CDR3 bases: TGCAGTGCTAGTCGGGGAGACTATAATTCACCCCTCCACTTT.

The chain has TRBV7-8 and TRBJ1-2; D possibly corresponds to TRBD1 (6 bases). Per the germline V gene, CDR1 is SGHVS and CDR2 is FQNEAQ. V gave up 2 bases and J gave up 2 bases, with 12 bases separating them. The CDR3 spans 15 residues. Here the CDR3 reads CASSLYPQGNYGYTF. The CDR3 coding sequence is TGTGCCAGCAGCTTATACCCCCAGGGGAACTATGGCTACACCTTC.

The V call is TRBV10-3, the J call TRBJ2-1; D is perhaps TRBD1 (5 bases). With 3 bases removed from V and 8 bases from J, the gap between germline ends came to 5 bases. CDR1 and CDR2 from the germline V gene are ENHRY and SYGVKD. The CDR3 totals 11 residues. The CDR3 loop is CAISEGDEQFF. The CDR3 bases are TGTGCCATCAGTGAAGGGGATGAGCAGTTCTTC.

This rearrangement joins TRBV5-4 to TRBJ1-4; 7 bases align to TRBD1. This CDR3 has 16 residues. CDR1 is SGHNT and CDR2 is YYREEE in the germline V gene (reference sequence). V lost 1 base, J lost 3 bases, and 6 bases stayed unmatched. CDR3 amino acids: CASSLSRQGSNEKLFF. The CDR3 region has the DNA TGTGCCAGCAGCTTGTCGAGACAGGGCTCTAATGAAAAACTGTTTTTT.

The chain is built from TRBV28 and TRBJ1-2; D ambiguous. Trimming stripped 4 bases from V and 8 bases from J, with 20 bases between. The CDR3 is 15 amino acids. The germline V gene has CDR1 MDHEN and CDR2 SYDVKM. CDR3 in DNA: TGTGCCAGCAGTTCCCAACCCGGGGAAGCTGGGGGCTACACCTTC. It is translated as CASSSQPGEAGGYTF.